These 22 T cell receptor beta chains were sequenced from one sample in a study of PD-1 blockade in mismatch repair-deficient tumors. The repertoire was sequenced with immunoSEQ multiplex PCR; TCRdb's copy has only in-frame clones and lacks some. The sample yields roughly 80,000 clones, around 85% seen once. The sequenced sample was peripheral blood, obtained 12 weeks after starting pembrolizumab. Receptors were obtained from an adult with mismatch repair-deficient cancer.

The chain is built from TRBV19 and TRBJ2-2; TRBD2 aligns across 9 bases. This CDR3 comprises 16 residues. The J segment lost 4 bases and the V segment lost 7 bases, leaving 10 bases of the junction unmatched. CDR1 is LNHDA, CDR2 SQIVND, per germline (reference sequence). The CDR3 sequence: CASTTGLARGTGELFF. The CDR3 bases are TGTGCCAGTACCACAGGACTAGCGCGCGGCACCGGGGAGCTGTTTTTT.

This sequence joins TRBV7-9 and TRBJ2-2, with 7 bases fitting TRBD2. The CDR3 totals 12 residues. The J segment lost 2 bases and the V segment lost 11 bases, leaving 2 bases of the junction unmatched. Per the germline V gene, CDR1 is SEHNR and CDR2 is FQNEAQ (reference sequence). CDR3 loop: CAGGDNTGELFF. The DNA of the CDR3 is TGTGCCGGGGGGGACAACACCGGGGAGCTGTTTTTT.

This clone was found a few times. The rearrangement uses TRBV5-1 and TRBJ1-1; D gene ambiguous. There are 14 residues in the CDR3. With 4 bases removed from V and 1 base from J, the gap between germline ends came to 11 bases. The V gene's germline CDR1 is SGHRS and CDR2 YFSETQ. CDR3 coding DNA: TGCGCCAGCAGCCTACGTGCCCGGAACACTGAAGCTTTCTTT. This encodes CASSLRARNTEAFF.

The V call is TRBV9, the J call TRBJ2-5, with a tentative D call TRBD1 (6 bases). The V gene's germline CDR1 is SGDLS and CDR2 YYNGEE. Trimming shortened V by 4 bases and J by 5 bases, and 18 bases separated the two germline ends. The CDR3 extends over 15 amino acids. CDR3 in DNA: TGTGCCAGCAGCCCCGAGGGGGAGATCGGGGAGACCCAGTACTTC. Its translation is CASSPEGEIGETQYF.

This rearrangement joins TRBV11-2 to TRBJ2-7, with 11 bases matching TRBD2. The V and J ends lost 5 bases and 7 bases, in that order; junction bases with no gene match: 10. The CDR3 consists of 15 residues. Germline loops: CDR1 SGHAT, CDR2 FQNNGV. Here the CDR3 reads CASSPLLAGGGEQYF. The CDR3 bases are TGTGCCAGCAGCCCTCTGCTAGCGGGAGGTGGGGAGCAGTACTTC.

This chain links TRBV5-1 with TRBJ2-1; the D call may be TRBD1 or TRBD2 (5 bases each). The CDR3 consists of 16 residues. Germline loops: CDR1 SGHRS, CDR2 YFSETQ. The ends were cut back, 4 bases at V and 4 bases at J, with 18 bases in the middle. The CDR3 region is CASSLAGTPTYNEQFF. The CDR3 DNA reads TGCGCCAGCAGCCTAGCCGGGACCCCTACTTACAATGAGCAGTTCTTC.

This sequence joins TRBV6-5 and TRBJ2-1; D might be TRBD2 (6 bases). In germline, CDR1 is MNHEY, CDR2 SVGAGI. The CDR3 runs to 16 residues. The V end lost 2 bases, the J end lost 0 bases, and 11 bases lay between the germline ends. The DNA of the CDR3 is TGTGCCAGCAGTTACCTAGCGTCGAGCTCCTACAATGAGCAGTTCTTC. As protein: CASSYLASSSYNEQFF.

The chain has TRBV19 and TRBJ1-1; 7 bases fit TRBD1. CDR1 is LNHDA, CDR2 SQIVND, per germline (reference sequence). The CDR3 spans 14 residues. The junction had 2 bases not matched to a gene; V was cut back by 3 bases and J by 1 base. CDR3 in DNA: TGTGCCAGTAGTATCCGACAGGGGAACACTGAAGCTTTCTTT. Translation gives CASSIRQGNTEAFF.

V and J are TRBV6-6 and TRBJ2-7, with TRBD1 matching 7 bases. The V and J ends lost 0 bases and 2 bases, in that order; junction bases with no gene match: 1. The CDR3 sequence is 14 residues long. Looked up from germline, CDR1 is MNHNY and CDR2 is SVGAGI (reference sequence). The CDR3 loop reads CASSYSTGAYEQYF. Here the CDR3 DNA reads TGTGCCAGCAGTTACTCAACAGGGGCCTACGAGCAGTACTTC.

This chain joins TRBV5-1 and TRBJ2-3, with 9 bases aligning to TRBD1. CDR3 length: 14 amino acids. CDR1 is SGHRS, CDR2 YFSETQ, per germline. Trimming took 1 base from V and 5 from J; bases not matched to a gene: 2. The CDR3 reads CASSLTGGKDTQYF. The DNA of the CDR3 is TGCGCCAGCAGCTTGACAGGGGGCAAAGATACGCAGTATTTT.

This chain connects TRBV5-1 to TRBJ1-1; 9 bases map to TRBD1. Germline V gene sequence: CDR1 SGHRS, CDR2 YFSETQ. The V gene end was trimmed by 2 bases and the J gene end by 5 bases; junction bases not matched to a gene: 10. This CDR3 is built from 16 residues. The CDR3 region has the DNA TGCGCCAGCAGCTTAAACCTGGGACAGGGTGGAACTGAAGCTTTCTTT. It specifies CASSLNLGQGGTEAFF.

The CDR3 protein is CASSQVRQSYGYTF. The CDR3 DNA reads TGCGCCAGCAGCCAAGTGCGGCAGTCCTATGGCTACACCTTC. The chain is built from TRBV4-3 and TRBJ1-2, with D uncertain. Per germline, CDR1 LGHNA and CDR2 YSLEER. There are 14 residues in the CDR3. Trimming stripped 1 base from V and 4 bases from J, with 10 bases between.

The V and J genes are TRBV7-8 and TRBJ2-2; D might be TRBD1 or TRBD2, each matching 5 bases. Deletions cut 7 bases from V and 0 bases from J, with 24 bases between. This CDR3 is 19 amino acids long. Germline-derived CDR1 and CDR2 are SGHVS and FQNEAQ. CDR3 in amino acids: CASTYYGPPGRSNTGELFF. In DNA form, the CDR3 reads TGTGCCAGCACCTATTATGGGCCTCCGGGACGTTCGAACACCGGGGAGCTGTTTTTT.

This clone has more than one count but fewer than ten. The gene calls are TRBV18 and TRBJ1-5, with D hard to call. Trimming pared 6 bases from V and 4 bases from J, leaving 10 bases between. CDR3 length: 13 residues. In germline, CDR1 is KGHSH, CDR2 LQKENI. The DNA for the CDR3 is TGTGCCAGCTCTCCCGAACCGAATCAGCCCCAGCATTTT. Amino acids: CASSPEPNQPQHF.

The chain has TRBV6-4 and TRBJ1-4, with D uncertain. Germline V gene sequence: CDR1 MRHNA, CDR2 SNTAGT. V was pared by 6 bases and J by 0 bases, with 14 bases between. The CDR3 runs to 16 residues. CDR3 sequence: CASRNYTKATNEKLFF. The CDR3 coding sequence is TGTGCCAGCAGAAACTACACGAAGGCAACTAATGAAAAACTGTTTTTT.

The J gene is TRBJ1-1, the V gene TRBV6-5, with 8 bases identical to TRBD1. Trimming cost V 2 bases and J 4 bases; bases outside gene matches: 3. There are 14 residues in the CDR3. Germline V gives CDR1 MNHEY, CDR2 SVGAGI. In DNA form, the CDR3 reads TGTGCCAGCAGTTACACAGGGGGTTTCACTGAAGCTTTCTTT. Translating gives CASSYTGGFTEAFF.

This clone was found once. V and J are TRBV7-9 and TRBJ2-1, with a tentative D call TRBD2 (5 bases). The CDR3 is 16 amino acids. Germline loops: CDR1 SEHNR, CDR2 FQNEAQ (reference sequence). V dropped 0 bases and J dropped 5 bases, with 14 bases sitting between them. The CDR3 DNA follows: TGTGCCAGCAGCTTAGCTGTTCGGGAAATAAACAATGAGCAGTTCTTC. Translating gives CASSLAVREINNEQFF. Variable domain in full (rest from reference TRBV7-9 and TRBJ2-1): DTGVSQNPRHKITKRGQNVTFRCDPISEHNRLYWYRQTLGQGPEFLTYFQNEAQLEKSRLLSDRFSAERPKGSFSTLEIQRTEQGDSAMYLCASSLAVREINNEQFFGPGTRLTVL.

CDR3 sequence: CAISSDRGGGNTQYF. The CDR3, as DNA: TGTGCCATCAGTTCAGACAGGGGAGGTGGGAATACGCAGTATTTT. The J gene is TRBJ2-3, the V gene TRBV10-3; 8 nucleotides line up with TRBD1. The CDR3 consists of 15 residues. Germline V gene data show CDR1 as ENHRY and CDR2 as SYGVKD. V shed 5 bases and J 7 bases; nucleotides not matched to a gene: 11.

The V and J genes are TRBV27 and TRBJ2-5; 7 bases align to TRBD1. Germline CDR1 is MNHEY and CDR2 is SMNVEV (reference sequence). This CDR3 comprises 13 residues. The V segment lost 4 bases and the J segment 8 bases; nucleotides outside the gene matches: 7. Written as DNA, the CDR3 is TGTGCCAGCAGTTCATACAGGGGCCCAACCCAGTACTTC. It codes for CASSSYRGPTQYF.

The chain couples TRBV14 to TRBJ2-3, with a tentative D call TRBD1 (6 bases). CDR1 and CDR2 (germline): SGHDN, FVKESK. V lost 2 bases and J 2 bases, leaving 14 bases between the germline ends. CDR3 length: 16 amino acids. The CDR3 loop is CASSQRLGALTDTQYF. In DNA, the CDR3 is TGTGCCAGCAGCCAAAGGCTGGGGGCTCTCACAGATACGCAGTATTTT. Supplemented by reference TRBV14 and TRBJ2-3, the full variable domain reads EAGVTQFPSHSVIEKGQTVTLRCDPISGHDNLYWYRRVMGKEIKFLLHFVKESKQDESGMPNNRFLAERTGGTYSTLKVQPAELEDSGVYFCASSQRLGALTDTQYFGPGTRLTVL.

This chain uses TRBV10-2 with TRBJ1-2; a possible D gene is TRBD1 (5 bases). This CDR3 has 14 residues. V lost 0 bases and J 7 bases, leaving 12 bases between the germline ends. Germline V gene lookup returns CDR1 WSHSY and CDR2 SAAADI. CDR3 coding DNA: TGCGCCAGCAGTGAGTCTAAGGGGCAACTTGGCTACACCTTC. Its protein is CASSESKGQLGYTF.

This clone was counted a single time. This chain connects TRBV29-1 to TRBJ1-5; no reliable D call. Germline V gene lookup returns CDR1 SQVTM and CDR2 ANQGSEA. V dropped 7 bases and J dropped 0 bases, with 13 bases sitting between them. This CDR3 region has 14 residues. CDR3 residues: CSAADTYSNQPQHF. Here the CDR3 DNA reads TGCAGCGCCGCGGATACCTATAGCAATCAGCCCCAGCATTTT.